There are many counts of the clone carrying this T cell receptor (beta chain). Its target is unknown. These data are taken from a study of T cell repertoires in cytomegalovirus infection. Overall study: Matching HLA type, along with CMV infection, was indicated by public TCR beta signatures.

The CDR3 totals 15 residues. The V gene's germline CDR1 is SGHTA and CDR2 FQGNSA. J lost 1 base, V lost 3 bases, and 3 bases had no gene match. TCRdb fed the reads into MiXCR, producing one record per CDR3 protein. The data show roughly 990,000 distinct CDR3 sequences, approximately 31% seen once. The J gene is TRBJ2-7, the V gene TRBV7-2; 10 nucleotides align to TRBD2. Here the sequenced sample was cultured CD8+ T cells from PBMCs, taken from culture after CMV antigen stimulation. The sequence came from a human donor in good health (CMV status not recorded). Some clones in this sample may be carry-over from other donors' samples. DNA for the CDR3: TGTGCCAGCAGCTTTGCTAGCGGGGGTTCCTACGAGCAGTACTTC. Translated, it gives CASSFASGGSYEQYF.